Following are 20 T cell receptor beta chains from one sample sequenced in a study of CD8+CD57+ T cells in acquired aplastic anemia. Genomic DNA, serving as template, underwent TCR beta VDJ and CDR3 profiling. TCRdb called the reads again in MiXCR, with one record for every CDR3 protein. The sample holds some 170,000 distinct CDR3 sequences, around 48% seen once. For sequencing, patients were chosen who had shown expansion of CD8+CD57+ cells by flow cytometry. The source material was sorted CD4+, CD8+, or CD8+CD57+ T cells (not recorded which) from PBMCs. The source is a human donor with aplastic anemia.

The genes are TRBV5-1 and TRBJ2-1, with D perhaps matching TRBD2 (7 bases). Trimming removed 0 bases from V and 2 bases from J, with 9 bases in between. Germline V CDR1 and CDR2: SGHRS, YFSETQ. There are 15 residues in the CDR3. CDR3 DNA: TGCGCCAGCAGCTTGGAGGGGGGGACCTACAATGAGCAGTTCTTC. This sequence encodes CASSLEGGTYNEQFF.

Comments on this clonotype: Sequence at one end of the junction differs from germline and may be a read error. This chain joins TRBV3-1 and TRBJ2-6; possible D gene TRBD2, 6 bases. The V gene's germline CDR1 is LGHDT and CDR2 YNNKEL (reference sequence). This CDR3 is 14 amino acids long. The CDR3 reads CASSRDSGANVPTF. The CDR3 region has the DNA TGTGCCAGCAGCCGGGACTCCGGGGCCAACGTCCCGACTTTC.

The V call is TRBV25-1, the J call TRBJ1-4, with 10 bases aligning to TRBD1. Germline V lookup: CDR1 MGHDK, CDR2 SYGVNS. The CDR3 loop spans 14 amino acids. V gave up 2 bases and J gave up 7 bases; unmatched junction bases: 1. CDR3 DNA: TGTGCCAGCAGTGAAGACAGGGGGCTTGAAAAACTGTTTTTT. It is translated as CASSEDRGLEKLFF. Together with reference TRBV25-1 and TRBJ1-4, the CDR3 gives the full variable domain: EADIYQTPRYLVIGTGKKITLECSQTMGHDKMYWYQQDPGMELHLIHYSYGVNSTEKGDLSSESTVSRIRTEHFPLTLESARPSHTSQYLCASSEDRGLEKLFFGSGTQLSVL.

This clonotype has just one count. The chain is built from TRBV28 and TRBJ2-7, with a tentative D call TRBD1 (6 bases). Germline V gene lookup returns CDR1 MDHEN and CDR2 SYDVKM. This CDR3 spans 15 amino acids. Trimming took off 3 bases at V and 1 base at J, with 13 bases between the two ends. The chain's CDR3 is CASSFSVTGSYEQYF. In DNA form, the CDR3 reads TGTGCCAGCAGTTTTAGTGTCACAGGGTCCTACGAGCAGTACTTC. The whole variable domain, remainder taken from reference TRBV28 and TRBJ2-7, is DVKVTQSSRYLVKRTGEKVFLECVQDMDHENMFWYRQDPGLGLRLIYFSYDVKMKEKGDIPEGYSVSREKKERFSLILESASTNQTSMYLCASSFSVTGSYEQYFGPGTRLTVT.

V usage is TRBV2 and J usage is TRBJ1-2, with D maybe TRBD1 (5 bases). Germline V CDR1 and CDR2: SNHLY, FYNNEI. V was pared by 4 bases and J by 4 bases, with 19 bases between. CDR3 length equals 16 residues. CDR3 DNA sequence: TGTGCCAGCAGTGCAGCGGGACCCACGACTATCTATGGCTACACCTTC. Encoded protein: CASSAAGPTTIYGYTF.

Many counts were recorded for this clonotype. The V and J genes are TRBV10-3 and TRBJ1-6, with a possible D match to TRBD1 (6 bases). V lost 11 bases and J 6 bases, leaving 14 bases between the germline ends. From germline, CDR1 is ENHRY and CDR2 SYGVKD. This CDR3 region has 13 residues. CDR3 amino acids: CAGRQDRNSPLHF. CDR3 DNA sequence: TGTGCCGGGCGACAGGACCGTAATTCACCCCTCCACTTT.

The CDR3 here is CSAESGDGYTF. CDR3 nucleotides: TGCAGTGCTGAATCAGGGGACGGCTACACCTTC. The V call is TRBV20-1, the J call TRBJ1-2, with a weak D call TRBD1 (6 bases). V was trimmed by 5 bases and J by 8 bases, leaving 12 bases between them. Looked up from germline, CDR1 is DFQATT and CDR2 is SNEGSKA (reference sequence). The CDR3 is 11 residues long.

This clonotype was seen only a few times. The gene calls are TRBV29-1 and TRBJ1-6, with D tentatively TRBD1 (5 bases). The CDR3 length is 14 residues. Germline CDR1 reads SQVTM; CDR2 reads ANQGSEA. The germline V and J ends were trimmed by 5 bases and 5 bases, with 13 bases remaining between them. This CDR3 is CSVSGGVDNSPLHF. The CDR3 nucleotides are TGCAGCGTTTCTGGGGGAGTGGATAATTCACCCCTCCACTTT.

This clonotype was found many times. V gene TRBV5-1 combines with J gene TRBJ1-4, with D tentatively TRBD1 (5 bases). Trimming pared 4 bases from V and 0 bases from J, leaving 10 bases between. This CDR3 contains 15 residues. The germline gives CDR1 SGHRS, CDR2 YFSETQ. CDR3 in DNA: TGCGCCAGCAGCGCCGACAGTTCAACTAATGAAAAACTGTTTTTT. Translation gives CASSADSSTNEKLFF. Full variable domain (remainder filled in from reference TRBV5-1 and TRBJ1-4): KAGVTQTPRYLIKTRGQQVTLSCSPISGHRSVSWYQQTPGQGLQFLFEYFSETQRNKGNFPGRFSGRQFSNSRSEMNVSTLELGDSALYLCASSADSSTNEKLFFGSGTQLSVL.

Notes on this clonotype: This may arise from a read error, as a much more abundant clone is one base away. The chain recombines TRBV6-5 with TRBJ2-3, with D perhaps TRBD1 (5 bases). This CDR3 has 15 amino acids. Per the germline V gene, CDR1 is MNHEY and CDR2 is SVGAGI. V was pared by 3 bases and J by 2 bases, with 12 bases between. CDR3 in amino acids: CASSYGALTTDTQYF. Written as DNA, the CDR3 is TGTGCCAGCAGTTATGGGGCACTAACCACAGATACGCAGTATTTT.

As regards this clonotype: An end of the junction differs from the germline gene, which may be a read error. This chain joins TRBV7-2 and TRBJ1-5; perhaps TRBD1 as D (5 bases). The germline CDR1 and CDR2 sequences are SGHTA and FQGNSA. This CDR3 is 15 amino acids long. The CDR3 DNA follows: TGTGCCAGCAGCTTAATGGGGGGTAGCTATCAGCCCCAGCATTTT. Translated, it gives CASSLMGGSYQPQHF.

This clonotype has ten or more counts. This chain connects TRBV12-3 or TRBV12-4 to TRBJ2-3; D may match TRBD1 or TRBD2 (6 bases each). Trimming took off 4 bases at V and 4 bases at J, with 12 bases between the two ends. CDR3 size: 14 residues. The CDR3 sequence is CASSSGGIPDTQYF. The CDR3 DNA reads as TGTGCCAGCAGTTCCGGGGGCATACCAGATACGCAGTATTTT.

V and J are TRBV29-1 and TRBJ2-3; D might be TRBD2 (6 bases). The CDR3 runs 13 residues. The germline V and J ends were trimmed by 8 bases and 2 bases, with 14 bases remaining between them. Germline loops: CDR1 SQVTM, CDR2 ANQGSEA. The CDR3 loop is CSCGTLHTDTQYF. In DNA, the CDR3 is TGCAGCTGTGGGACTCTACACACAGATACGCAGTATTTT.

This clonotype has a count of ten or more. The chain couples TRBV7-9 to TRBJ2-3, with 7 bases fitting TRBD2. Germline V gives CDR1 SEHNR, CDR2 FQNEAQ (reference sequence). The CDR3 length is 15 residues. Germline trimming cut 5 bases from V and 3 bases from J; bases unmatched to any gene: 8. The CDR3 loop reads CASSPSEGGTDTQYF. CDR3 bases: TGTGCCAGCAGCCCGTCAGAGGGAGGGACAGATACGCAGTATTTT.

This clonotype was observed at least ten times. The CDR3 sequence is CSAGAGGANEKLFF. CDR3 sequence (DNA): TGCAGTGCTGGCGCTGGTGGAGCTAATGAAAAACTGTTTTTT. The rearrangement links TRBV20-1 to TRBJ1-4; the D is unclear. This CDR3 comprises 14 residues. The germline gives CDR1 DFQATT, CDR2 SNEGSKA (reference sequence). Deletions cut 5 bases from V and 3 bases from J, with 13 bases between.

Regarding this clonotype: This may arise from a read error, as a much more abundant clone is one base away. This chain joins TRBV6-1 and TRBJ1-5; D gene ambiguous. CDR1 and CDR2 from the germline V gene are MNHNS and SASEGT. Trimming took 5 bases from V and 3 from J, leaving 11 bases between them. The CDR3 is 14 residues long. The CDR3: CASSPGRNNQPQHF. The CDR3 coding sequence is TGTGCCAGCAGTCCGGGCAGAAACAATCAGCCCCAGCATTTT.

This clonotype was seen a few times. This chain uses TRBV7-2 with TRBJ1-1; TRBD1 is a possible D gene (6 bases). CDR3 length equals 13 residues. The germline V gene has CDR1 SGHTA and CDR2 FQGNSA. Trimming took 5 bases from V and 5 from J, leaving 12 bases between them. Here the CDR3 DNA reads TGTGCCAGCAGCCGACAGGTTCAGACTGAAGCTTTCTTT. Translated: CASSRQVQTEAFF.

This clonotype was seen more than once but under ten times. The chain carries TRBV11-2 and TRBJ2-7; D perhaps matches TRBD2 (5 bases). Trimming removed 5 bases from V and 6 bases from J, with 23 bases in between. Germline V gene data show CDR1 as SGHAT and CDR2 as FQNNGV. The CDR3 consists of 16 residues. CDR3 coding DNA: TGTGCCAGCAGCCCAAACGGCGGTAGCGTCCCGGGCGAGCAGTACTTC. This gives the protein CASSPNGGSVPGEQYF. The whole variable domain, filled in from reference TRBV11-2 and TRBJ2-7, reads EAGVAQSPRYKIIEKRQSVAFWCNPISGHATLYWYQQILGQGPKLLIQFQNNGVVDDSQLPKDRFSAERLKGVDSTLKIQPAKLEDSAVYLCASSPNGGSVPGEQYFGPGTRLTVT.

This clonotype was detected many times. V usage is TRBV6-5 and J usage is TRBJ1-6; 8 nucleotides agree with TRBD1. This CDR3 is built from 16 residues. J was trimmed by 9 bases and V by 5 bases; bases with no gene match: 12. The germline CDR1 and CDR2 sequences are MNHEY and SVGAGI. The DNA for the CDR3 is TGTGCCAGCAGTAACCCCAGGGGGCTCGGGAGTTCACCCCTCCACTTT. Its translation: CASSNPRGLGSSPLHF.

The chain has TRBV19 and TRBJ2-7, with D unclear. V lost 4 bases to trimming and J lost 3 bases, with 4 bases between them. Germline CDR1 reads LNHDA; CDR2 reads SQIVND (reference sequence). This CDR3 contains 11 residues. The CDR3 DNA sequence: TGTGCCAGTAGTACCGGCTACGAGCAGTACTTC. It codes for CASSTGYEQYF.